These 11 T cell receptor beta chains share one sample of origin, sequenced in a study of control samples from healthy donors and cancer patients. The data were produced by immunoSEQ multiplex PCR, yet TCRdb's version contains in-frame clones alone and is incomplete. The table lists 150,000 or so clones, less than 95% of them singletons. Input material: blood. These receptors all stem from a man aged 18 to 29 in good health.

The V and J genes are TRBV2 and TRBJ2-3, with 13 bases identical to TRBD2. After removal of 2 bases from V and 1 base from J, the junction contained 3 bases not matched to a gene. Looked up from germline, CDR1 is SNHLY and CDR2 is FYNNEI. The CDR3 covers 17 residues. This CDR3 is CASSEQGLAGGTDTQYF. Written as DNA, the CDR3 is TGTGCCAGCAGTGAACAAGGACTAGCGGGGGGCACAGATACGCAGTATTTT.

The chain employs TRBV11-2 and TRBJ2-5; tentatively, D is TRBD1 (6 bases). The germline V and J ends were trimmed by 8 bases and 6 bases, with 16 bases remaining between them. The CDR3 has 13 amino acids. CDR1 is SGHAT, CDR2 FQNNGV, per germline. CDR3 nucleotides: TGTGCCAGCGGGGTTTACAGGGAGAAGACCCAGTACTTC. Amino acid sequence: CASGVYREKTQYF.

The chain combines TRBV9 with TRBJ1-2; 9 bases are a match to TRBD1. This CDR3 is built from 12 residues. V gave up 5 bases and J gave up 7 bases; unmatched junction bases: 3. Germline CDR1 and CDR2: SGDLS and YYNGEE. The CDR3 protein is CASRGGQGGYTF. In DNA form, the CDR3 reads TGTGCCAGCAGGGGGGGACAGGGTGGCTACACCTTC.

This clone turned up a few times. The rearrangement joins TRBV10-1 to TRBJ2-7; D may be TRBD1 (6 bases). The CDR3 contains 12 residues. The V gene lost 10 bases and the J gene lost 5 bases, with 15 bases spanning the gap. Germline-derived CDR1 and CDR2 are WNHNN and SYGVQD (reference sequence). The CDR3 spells CATKYRVDEQYF. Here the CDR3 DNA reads TGCGCCACAAAATACAGGGTCGACGAGCAGTACTTC.

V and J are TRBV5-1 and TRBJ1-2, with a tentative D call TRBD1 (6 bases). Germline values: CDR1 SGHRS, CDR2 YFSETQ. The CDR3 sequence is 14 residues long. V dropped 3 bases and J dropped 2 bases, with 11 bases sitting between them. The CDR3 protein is CASSSTDRNYGYTF. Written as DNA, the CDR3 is TGCGCCAGCAGCTCCACCGACAGGAACTATGGCTACACCTTC.

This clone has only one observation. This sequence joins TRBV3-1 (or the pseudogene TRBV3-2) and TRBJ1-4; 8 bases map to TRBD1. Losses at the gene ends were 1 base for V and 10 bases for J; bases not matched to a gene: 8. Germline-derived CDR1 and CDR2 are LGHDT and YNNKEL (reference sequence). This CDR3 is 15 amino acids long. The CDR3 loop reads CASSQVGGQGRKLFF. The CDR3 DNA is TGTGCCAGCAGCCAAGTCGGTGGACAGGGCAGAAAACTGTTTTTT.

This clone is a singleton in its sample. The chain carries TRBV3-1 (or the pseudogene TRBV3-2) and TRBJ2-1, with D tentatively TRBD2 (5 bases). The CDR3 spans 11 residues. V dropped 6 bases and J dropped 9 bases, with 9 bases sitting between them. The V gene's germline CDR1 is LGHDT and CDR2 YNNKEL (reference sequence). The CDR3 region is CASRGLAEQFF. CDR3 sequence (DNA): TGTGCCAGCAGAGGACTGGCTGAGCAGTTCTTC.

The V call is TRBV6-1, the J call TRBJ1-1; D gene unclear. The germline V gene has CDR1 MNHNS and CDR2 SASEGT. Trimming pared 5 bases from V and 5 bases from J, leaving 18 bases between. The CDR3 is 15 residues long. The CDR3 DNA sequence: TGTGCCAGCAGTCACTTAGGTGGTTCTCTTACTGAAGCTTTCTTT. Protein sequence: CASSHLGGSLTEAFF.

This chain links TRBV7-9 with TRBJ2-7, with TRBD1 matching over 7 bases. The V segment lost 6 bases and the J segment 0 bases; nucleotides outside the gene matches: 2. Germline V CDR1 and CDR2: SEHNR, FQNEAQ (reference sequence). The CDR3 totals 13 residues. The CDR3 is CASSTGVSYEQYF. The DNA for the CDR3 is TGTGCCAGCAGTACAGGGGTCTCCTACGAGCAGTACTTC.

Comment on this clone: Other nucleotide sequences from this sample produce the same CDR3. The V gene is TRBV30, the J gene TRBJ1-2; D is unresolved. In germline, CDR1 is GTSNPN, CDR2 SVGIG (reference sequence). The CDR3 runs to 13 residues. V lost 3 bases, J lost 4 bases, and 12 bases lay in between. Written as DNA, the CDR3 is TGTGCCTGGAGCGTCGCCGGTGTCTATGGCTACACCTTC. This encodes CAWSVAGVYGYTF.

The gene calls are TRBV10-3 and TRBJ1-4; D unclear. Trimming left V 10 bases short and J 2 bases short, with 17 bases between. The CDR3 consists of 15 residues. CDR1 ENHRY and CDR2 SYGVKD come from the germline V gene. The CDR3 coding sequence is TGTGCCACCTCAGAACTGAGGGTCACTAATGAAAAACTGTTTTTT. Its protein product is CATSELRVTNEKLFF.